The 19 T cell receptor beta chains presented below share a single source sample, sequenced in a study of cytomegalovirus exposure and HLA in healthy donors. The table came from immunoSEQ multiplex PCR; TCRdb's copy has only in-frame clones and leaves some out. The table lists approximately 270,000 clones, roughly 84% of them singletons. Sequenced material: PBMCs. These receptors all come from a man between 18 and 35 years old in good health and CMV-seropositive.

J is TRBJ2-2 and V is TRBV7-3, with 7 bases that match TRBD1. CDR3 size: 14 residues. The junction had 6 bases not matched to a gene; V was cut back by 6 bases and J by 5 bases. Germline V gives CDR1 SGHTA, CDR2 FQGTGA. CDR3 region: CASSTGVETGELFF. For the CDR3, the DNA is TGTGCCAGCAGTACAGGGGTAGAGACCGGGGAGCTGTTTTTT.

V is TRBV6-5 and J is TRBJ2-1, with D uncertain. The CDR3 totals 14 residues. CDR1 is MNHEY and CDR2 is SVGAGI in the germline V gene. V lost 3 bases and J 3 bases, leaving 9 bases between the germline ends. This CDR3 is CASSYRAGYNEQFF. CDR3 in DNA: TGTGCCAGCAGTTATCGGGCAGGCTACAATGAGCAGTTCTTC.

The chain combines TRBV15 with TRBJ2-3, with 9 bases aligning to TRBD1. The V segment lost 1 base and the J segment 2 bases; nucleotides outside the gene matches: 7. The CDR3 runs 17 residues. The V gene's germline CDR1 is LNHNV and CDR2 YYDKDF (reference sequence). CDR3 amino acids: CATSRGGTGGATDTQYF. CDR3 coding DNA: TGTGCCACCAGCAGAGGAGGTACAGGGGGCGCCACAGATACGCAGTATTTT.

The rearrangement uses TRBV6-1 and TRBJ1-1, with D hard to call. V dropped 5 bases and J dropped 0 bases, with 7 bases sitting between them. This CDR3 has 13 residues. CDR1 and CDR2 (germline): MNHNS, SASEGT. Written as DNA, the CDR3 is TGTGCCAGCAGTACGGGCGTGAACACTGAAGCTTTCTTT. It specifies CASSTGVNTEAFF.

A single count supports this clone. This sequence joins TRBV7-9 and TRBJ1-2; D is unresolved. V lost 1 base and J lost 4, with 7 bases in between. This CDR3 contains 13 residues. Germline values: CDR1 SEHNR, CDR2 FQNEAQ (reference sequence). DNA for the CDR3: TGTGCCAGCAGCTTAGAAAAGGGCTATGGCTACACCTTC. Its translation: CASSLEKGYGYTF. Looking up the rest from reference TRBV7-9 and TRBJ1-2 gives the full variable domain: DTGVSQNPRHKITKRGQNVTFRCDPISEHNRLYWYRQTLGQGPEFLTYFQNEAQLEKSRLLSDRFSAERPKGSFSTLEIQRTEQGDSAMYLCASSLEKGYGYTFGSGTRLTVV.

This chain uses TRBV5-1 with TRBJ2-1; D gene unclear. Trimming stripped 4 bases from V and 7 bases from J, with 12 bases between. The CDR3 consists of 13 residues. The germline gives CDR1 SGHRS, CDR2 YFSETQ. This CDR3 reads CASSLGAVNEQFF. The CDR3 bases are TGCGCCAGCAGCCTGGGTGCAGTGAATGAGCAGTTCTTC.

The gene calls are TRBV11-3 and TRBJ2-7; D not resolved. Germline CDR1 and CDR2: SGHNT and YENEEA. The CDR3 is 14 residues long. With 1 base removed from V and 4 bases from J, the gap between germline ends came to 11 bases. CDR3 DNA: TGTGCCAGCAGCTTAGGTGGAGACTCATACGAGCAGTACTTC. It codes for CASSLGGDSYEQYF.

The V gene is TRBV6-5, the J gene TRBJ1-1; possible D gene TRBD1, 5 bases. The CDR3 consists of 13 residues. V was clipped by 5 bases and J by 0 bases, with 7 bases between them. Germline V CDR1 and CDR2: MNHEY, SVGAGI. The CDR3 coding sequence is TGTGCCAGCAGTCCGACAGTGAACACTGAAGCTTTCTTT. As protein: CASSPTVNTEAFF.

The J gene is TRBJ2-3, the V gene TRBV15; D may match TRBD1 or TRBD2 (5 bases each). Trimming shortened V by 3 bases and J by 1 base, and 17 bases separated the two germline ends. The CDR3 length is 17 residues. Germline-derived CDR1 and CDR2 are LNHNV and YYDKDF (reference sequence). The CDR3 DNA reads TGTGCCACCAGCAGGGAACCGGGGCCCAGGGGCACAGATACGCAGTATTTT. It encodes CATSREPGPRGTDTQYF.

This sequence joins TRBV29-1 and TRBJ1-1, with D maybe TRBD1 (6 bases). The CDR3 extends over 13 amino acids. Germline V gene sequence: CDR1 SQVTM, CDR2 ANQGSEA. V lost 5 bases to trimming and J lost 3 bases, with 13 bases between them. DNA of the CDR3: TGCAGCGTTTGGGGGGCTGGGGACACTGAAGCTTTCTTT. Amino acid sequence: CSVWGAGDTEAFF.

This sequence joins TRBV30 and TRBJ1-2, with 7 bases identical to TRBD1. V was clipped by 8 bases and J by 2 bases; unmatched bases: 11. The CDR3 is 14 amino acids. Germline CDR1 and CDR2: GTSNPN and SVGIG (reference sequence). CDR3 region: CAEKQGPGNYGYTF. The CDR3, as DNA: TGTGCCGAAAAACAGGGGCCAGGAAACTATGGCTACACCTTC.

The V call is TRBV6-5, the J call TRBJ2-7; D is perhaps TRBD2 (6 bases). CDR3 size: 14 residues. Germline V gene lookup returns CDR1 MNHEY and CDR2 SVGAGI. Trimming removed 6 bases from V and 0 bases from J, with 12 bases in between. CDR3 loop: CASSYAGSSYEQYF. In nucleotides, the CDR3 is TGTGCCAGCAGCTACGCGGGGAGCTCCTACGAGCAGTACTTC.

The gene calls are TRBV19 and TRBJ1-2; TRBD1 is a possible D gene (6 bases). Germline V gene data show CDR1 as LNHDA and CDR2 as SQIVND (reference sequence). Between the trimmed V and J ends, which lost 7 bases and 4 bases, there was a span of 25 bases. This CDR3 has 17 residues. In DNA, the CDR3 is TGTGCCAGTATCCCTCCGGGACACCTAGGTGAGAGCTATGGCTACACCTTC. Amino acid sequence: CASIPPGHLGESYGYTF. The variable domain in full, completed from reference TRBV19 and TRBJ1-2, reads DGGITQSPKYLFRKEGQNVTLSCEQNLNHDAMYWYRQDPGQGLRLIYYSQIVNDFQKGDIAEGYSVSREKKESFPLTVTSAQKNPTAFYLCASIPPGHLGESYGYTFGSGTRLTVV.

The CDR3 protein is CASSILAGTSQETQYF. In nucleotides, the CDR3 is TGTGCCAGTAGTATACTAGCGGGAACCTCCCAAGAGACCCAGTACTTC. The chain has TRBV19 and TRBJ2-5, with TRBD2 identical over 9 bases. Unmatched junction bases numbered 5, after V lost 2 bases and J lost 1 base. Looked up from germline, CDR1 is LNHDA and CDR2 is SQIVND (reference sequence). The length of the CDR3 is 16 residues. The whole variable domain, remainder taken from reference TRBV19 and TRBJ2-5, is DGGITQSPKYLFRKEGQNVTLSCEQNLNHDAMYWYRQDPGQGLRLIYYSQIVNDFQKGDIAEGYSVSREKKESFPLTVTSAQKNPTAFYLCASSILAGTSQETQYFGPGTRLLVL.

The chain has TRBV28 and TRBJ2-7; 8 positions agree with TRBD2. There are 14 residues in the CDR3. V was clipped by 7 bases and J by 7 bases; unmatched bases: 12. Germline CDR1 reads MDHEN; CDR2 reads SYDVKM. This CDR3 reads CASTLSGGPGEQYF. The DNA for the CDR3 is TGTGCCAGCACCCTATCGGGGGGGCCGGGGGAGCAGTACTTC.

The J gene is TRBJ1-2, the V gene TRBV5-1, with D hard to call. V was pared by 2 bases and J by 3 bases, with 8 bases between. From germline, CDR1 is SGHRS and CDR2 YFSETQ. The CDR3 runs to 13 residues. The CDR3 DNA reads TGCGCCAGCAGCTTCGACGGGGACTATGGCTACACCTTC. It specifies CASSFDGDYGYTF.

The chain uses TRBV9 and TRBJ2-3, with D possibly being TRBD1 (5 bases). Trimming stripped 4 bases from V and 2 bases from J, with 20 bases between. There are 17 residues in the CDR3. Germline CDR1 and CDR2: SGDLS and YYNGEE. The CDR3 reads CASSPNQGRWPTDTQYF. Written as DNA, the CDR3 is TGTGCCAGCAGCCCAAACCAGGGCCGATGGCCCACAGATACGCAGTATTTT.

The chain is built from TRBV4-1 and TRBJ2-3; tentatively, D is TRBD1 or TRBD2 (6 bases each). The V end was cut by 4 bases, the J end by 14 bases, with 25 bases between. CDR3 length: 15 residues. CDR1 and CDR2 from the germline V gene are MGHRA and YSYEKL. The CDR3, as DNA: TGCGCCAGCAGCCCACAGACGGGGGCCTACTCATCTGGGTATTTT. This encodes CASSPQTGAYSSGYF.

This clone showed up just once. The chain carries TRBV29-1 and TRBJ2-7, with D perhaps matching TRBD1 or TRBD2 (5 bases each). The germline V and J ends were trimmed by 5 bases and 2 bases, with 13 bases remaining between them. The CDR3 length is 13 residues. Germline-derived CDR1 and CDR2 are SQVTM and ANQGSEA. The CDR3 protein is CSVLGDLAYEQYF. The CDR3 nucleotides are TGCAGCGTTCTGGGGGATTTAGCCTACGAGCAGTACTTC.